Described below is a single T cell receptor (beta chain) sequence and its context. Its antigen is currently unknown. The sample is drawn from a study of vaccination and CD4 T cells after COVID-19. Study-wide context: Collection of post-COVID samples occurred a median roughly 110 days after diagnosis, spanning a range of 35 to 161.

Sequenced with the Oncomine TCR Beta short-read assay was DNA taken from cultured CD4+ T cells. Using its own MiXCR run on the PCR reads, TCRdb lists one record per CDR3 protein. The repertoire has roughly 14,000 distinct CDR3 sequences, 61% of them found once; the top ten carry roughly a fifth. With 2 bases removed from V and 2 bases from J, the gap between germline ends came to 6 bases. Germline assignment: CDR1 ENHRY and CDR2 SYGVKD. The CDR3 covers 13 residues. Treatment here: roughly 11-day PBMC culture with coronavirus spike peptide pools or control peptides (ViraFEST assay). Expanded clonotypes were found by TCR sequencing after peptide-pool stimulation (ViraFEST). Half-medium replacement with fresh IL-2 medium took place on days 3 and 7.

The receptor's source is a human donor who had recovered from COVID-19. The sample comprised CD4+ T cells from blood, cultured in vitro. The chain links TRBV10-3 to TRBJ2-5; D gene ambiguous. The CDR3 DNA follows: TGTGCCATCAGTGAGGTCCTACAAGAGACCCAGTACTTC. Translation: CAISEVLQETQYF.